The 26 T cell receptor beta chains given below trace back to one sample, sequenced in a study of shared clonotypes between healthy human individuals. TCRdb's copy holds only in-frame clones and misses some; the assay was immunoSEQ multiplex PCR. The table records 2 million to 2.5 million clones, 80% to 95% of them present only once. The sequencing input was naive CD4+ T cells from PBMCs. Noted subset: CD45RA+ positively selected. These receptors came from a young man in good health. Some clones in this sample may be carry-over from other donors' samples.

Written as DNA, the CDR3 is TGTGCCAGCAGCCACCGGGACTCCCTCTCCTACGAGCAGTACTTC. Amino acids: CASSHRDSLSYEQYF. J is TRBJ2-7 and V is TRBV9, with D perhaps TRBD2 (6 bases). The CDR3 is 15 amino acids. Germline CDR1 reads SGDLS; CDR2 reads YYNGEE. Deletions cut 4 bases from V and 0 bases from J, with 14 bases between. Together with reference TRBV9 and TRBJ2-7, the CDR3 gives the full variable domain: DSGVTQTPKHLITATGQRVTLRCSPRSGDLSVYWYQQSLDQGLQFLIQYYNGEERAKGNILERFSAQQFPDLHSELNLSSLELGDSALYFCASSHRDSLSYEQYFGPGTRLTVT.

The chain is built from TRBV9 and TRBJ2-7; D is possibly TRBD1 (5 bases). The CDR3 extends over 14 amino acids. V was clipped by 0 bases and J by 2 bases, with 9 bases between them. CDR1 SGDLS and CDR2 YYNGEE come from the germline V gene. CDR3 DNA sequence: TGTGCCAGCAGCGTAGACAGGTGGGCCTACGAGCAGTACTTC. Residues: CASSVDRWAYEQYF. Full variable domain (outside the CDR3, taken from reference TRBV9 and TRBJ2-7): DSGVTQTPKHLITATGQRVTLRCSPRSGDLSVYWYQQSLDQGLQFLIQYYNGEERAKGNILERFSAQQFPDLHSELNLSSLELGDSALYFCASSVDRWAYEQYFGPGTRLTVT.

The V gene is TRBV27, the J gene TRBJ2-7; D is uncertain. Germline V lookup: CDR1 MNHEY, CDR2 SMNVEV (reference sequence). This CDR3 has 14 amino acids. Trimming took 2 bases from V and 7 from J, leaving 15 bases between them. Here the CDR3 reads CASSLKGWGREQYF. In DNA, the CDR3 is TGTGCCAGCAGTTTAAAGGGATGGGGAAGGGAGCAGTACTTC.

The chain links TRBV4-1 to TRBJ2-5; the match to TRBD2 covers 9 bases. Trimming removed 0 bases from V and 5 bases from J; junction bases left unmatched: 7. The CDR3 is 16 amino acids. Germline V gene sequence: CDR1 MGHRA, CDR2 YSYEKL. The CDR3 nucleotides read TGCGCCAGCAGCCAAGATCTTGCGGGAGGGCGGGAGACCCAGTACTTC. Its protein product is CASSQDLAGGRETQYF.

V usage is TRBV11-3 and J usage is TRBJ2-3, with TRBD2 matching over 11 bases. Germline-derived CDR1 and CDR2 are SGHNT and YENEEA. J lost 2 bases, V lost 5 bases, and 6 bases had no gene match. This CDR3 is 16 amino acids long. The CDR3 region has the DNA TGTGCCAGCAGCCCCGGACTAGCGGGCCTCACAGATACGCAGTATTTT. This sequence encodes CASSPGLAGLTDTQYF.

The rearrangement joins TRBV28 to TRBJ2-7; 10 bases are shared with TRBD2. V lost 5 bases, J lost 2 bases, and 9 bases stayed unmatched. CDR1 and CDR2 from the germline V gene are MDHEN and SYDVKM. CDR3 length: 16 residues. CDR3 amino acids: CASSPPGLARTYEQYF. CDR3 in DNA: TGTGCCAGCAGTCCCCCGGGACTAGCGAGGACCTACGAGCAGTACTTC.

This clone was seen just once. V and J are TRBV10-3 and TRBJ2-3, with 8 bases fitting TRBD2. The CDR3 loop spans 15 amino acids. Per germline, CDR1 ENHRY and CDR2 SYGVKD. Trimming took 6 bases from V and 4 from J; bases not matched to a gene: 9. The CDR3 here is CAIRPGLGLADTQYF. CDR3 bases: TGTGCCATCAGGCCGGGACTAGGTTTAGCAGATACGCAGTATTTT.

CDR3 coding DNA: TGTGCCAGCAGCTTGTTTTCAGAGTACGAGCAGTACTTC. Translated: CASSLFSEYEQYF. The gene calls are TRBV5-6 and TRBJ2-7; D not certain. Per the germline V gene, CDR1 is SGHDT and CDR2 is YYEEEE. This CDR3 is built from 13 residues. V gave up 1 base and J gave up 4 bases, with 9 bases separating them.

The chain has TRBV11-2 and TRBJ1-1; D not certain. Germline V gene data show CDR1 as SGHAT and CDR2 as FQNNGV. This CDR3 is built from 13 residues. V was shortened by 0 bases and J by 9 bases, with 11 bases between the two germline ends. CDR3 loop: CASSLEWSKKAFF. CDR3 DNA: TGTGCCAGCAGCTTAGAATGGAGCAAAAAAGCTTTCTTT. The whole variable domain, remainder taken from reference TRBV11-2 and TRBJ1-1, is EAGVAQSPRYKIIEKRQSVAFWCNPISGHATLYWYQQILGQGPKLLIQFQNNGVVDDSQLPKDRFSAERLKGVDSTLKIQPAKLEDSAVYLCASSLEWSKKAFFGQGTRLTVV.

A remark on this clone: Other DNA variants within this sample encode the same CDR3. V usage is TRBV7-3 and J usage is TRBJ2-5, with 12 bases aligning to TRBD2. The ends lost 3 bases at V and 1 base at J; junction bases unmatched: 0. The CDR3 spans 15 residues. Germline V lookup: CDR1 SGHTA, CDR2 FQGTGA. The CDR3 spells CASSLGLAGQETQYF. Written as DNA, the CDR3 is TGTGCCAGCAGCTTGGGACTAGCGGGCCAAGAGACCCAGTACTTC. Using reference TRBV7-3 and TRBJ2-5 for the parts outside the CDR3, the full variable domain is GAGVSQTPSNKVTEKGKYVELRCDPISGHTALYWYRQSLGQGPEFLIYFQGTGAADDSGLPNDRFFAVRPEGSVSTLKIQRTERGDSAVYLCASSLGLAGQETQYFGPGTRLLVL.

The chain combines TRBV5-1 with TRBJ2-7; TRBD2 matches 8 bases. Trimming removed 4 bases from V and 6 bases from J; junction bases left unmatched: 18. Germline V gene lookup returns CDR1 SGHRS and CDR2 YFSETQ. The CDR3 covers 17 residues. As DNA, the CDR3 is TGCGCCAGCAGCCCCATAATAAGCGGGAGCGCCCTCCGCGAGCAGTACTTC. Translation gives CASSPIISGSALREQYF.

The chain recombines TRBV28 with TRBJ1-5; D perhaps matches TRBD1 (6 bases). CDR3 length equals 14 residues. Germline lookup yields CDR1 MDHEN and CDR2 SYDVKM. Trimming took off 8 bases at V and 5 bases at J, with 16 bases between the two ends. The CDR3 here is CASGEMGADQPQHF. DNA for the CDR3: TGTGCCAGCGGCGAGATGGGGGCCGATCAGCCCCAGCATTTT.

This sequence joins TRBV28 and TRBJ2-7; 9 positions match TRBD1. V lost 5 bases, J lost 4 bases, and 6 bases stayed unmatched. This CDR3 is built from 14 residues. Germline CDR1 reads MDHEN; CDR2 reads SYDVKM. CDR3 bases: TGTGCCAGCAGTCCAGCCGGGACAGGGTACGAGCAGTACTTC. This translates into CASSPAGTGYEQYF.

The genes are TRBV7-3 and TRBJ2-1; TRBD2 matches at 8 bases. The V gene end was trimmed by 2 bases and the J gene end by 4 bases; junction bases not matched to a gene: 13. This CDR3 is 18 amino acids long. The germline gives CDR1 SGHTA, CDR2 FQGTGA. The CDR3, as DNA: TGTGCCAGCAGCTTACCCCGGGGGGGCGGGTCCCCTTACAATGAGCAGTTCTTC. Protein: CASSLPRGGGSPYNEQFF.

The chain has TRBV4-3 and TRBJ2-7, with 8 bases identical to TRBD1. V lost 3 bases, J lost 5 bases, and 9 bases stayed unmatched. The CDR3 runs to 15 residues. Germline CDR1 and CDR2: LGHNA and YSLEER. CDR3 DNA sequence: TGCGCCAGCAGCCACCTGGACAGGGAGAACAACGAGCAGTACTTC. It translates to CASSHLDRENNEQYF.

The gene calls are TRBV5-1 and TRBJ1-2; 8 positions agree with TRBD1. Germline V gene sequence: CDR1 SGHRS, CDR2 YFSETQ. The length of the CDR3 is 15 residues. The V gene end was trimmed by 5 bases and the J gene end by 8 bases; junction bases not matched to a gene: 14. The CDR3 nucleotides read TGCGCCAGCAGACCTCCCGGACAGGGTGCATTGGGCTACACCTTC. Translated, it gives CASRPPGQGALGYTF.

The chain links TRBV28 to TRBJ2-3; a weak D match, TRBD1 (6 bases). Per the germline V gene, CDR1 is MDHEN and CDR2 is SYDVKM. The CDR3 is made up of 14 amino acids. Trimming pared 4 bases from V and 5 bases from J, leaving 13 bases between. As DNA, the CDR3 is TGTGCCAGCAGTTCGACAGGAGTTTTAGATACGCAGTATTTT. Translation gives CASSSTGVLDTQYF.

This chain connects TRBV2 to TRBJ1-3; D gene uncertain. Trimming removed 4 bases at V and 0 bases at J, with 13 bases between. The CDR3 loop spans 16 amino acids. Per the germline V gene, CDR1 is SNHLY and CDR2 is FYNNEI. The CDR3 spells CASSAETASSGNTIYF. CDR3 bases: TGTGCCAGCAGTGCCGAGACGGCTAGCTCTGGAAACACCATATATTTT. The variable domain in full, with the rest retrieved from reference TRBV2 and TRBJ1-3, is EPEVTQTPSHQVTQMGQEVILRCVPISNHLYFYWYRQILGQKVEFLVSFYNNEISEKSEIFDDQFSVERPDGSNFTLKIRSTKLEDSAMYFCASSAETASSGNTIYFGEGSWLTVV.

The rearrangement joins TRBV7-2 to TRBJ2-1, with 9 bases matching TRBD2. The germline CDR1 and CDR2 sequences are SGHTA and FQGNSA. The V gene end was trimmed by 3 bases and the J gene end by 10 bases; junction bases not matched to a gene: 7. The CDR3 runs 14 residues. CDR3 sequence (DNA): TGTGCCAGCAGCTTTATGGGACTAGCACCCGAGCAGTTCTTC. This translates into CASSFMGLAPEQFF.

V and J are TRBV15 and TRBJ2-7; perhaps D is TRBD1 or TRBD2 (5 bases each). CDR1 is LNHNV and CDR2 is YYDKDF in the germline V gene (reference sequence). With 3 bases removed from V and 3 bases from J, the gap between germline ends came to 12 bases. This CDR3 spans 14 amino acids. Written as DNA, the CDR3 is TGTGCCACCAGCAGGGGACCTCAGGGCTACGAGCAGTACTTC. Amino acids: CATSRGPQGYEQYF.

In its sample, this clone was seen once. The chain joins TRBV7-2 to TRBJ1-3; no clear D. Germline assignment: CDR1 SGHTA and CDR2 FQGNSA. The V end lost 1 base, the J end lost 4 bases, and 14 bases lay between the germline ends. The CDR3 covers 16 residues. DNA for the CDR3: TGTGCCAGCAGCTTAGTCGTGTGGGCCTCAGGAAACACCATATATTTT. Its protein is CASSLVVWASGNTIYF.

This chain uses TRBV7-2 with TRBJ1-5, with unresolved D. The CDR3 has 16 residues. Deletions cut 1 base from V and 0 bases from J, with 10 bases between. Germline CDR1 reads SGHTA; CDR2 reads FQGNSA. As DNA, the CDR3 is TGTGCCAGCAGCTTAGGGTCCGGGTATAGCAATCAGCCCCAGCATTTT. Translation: CASSLGSGYSNQPQHF.

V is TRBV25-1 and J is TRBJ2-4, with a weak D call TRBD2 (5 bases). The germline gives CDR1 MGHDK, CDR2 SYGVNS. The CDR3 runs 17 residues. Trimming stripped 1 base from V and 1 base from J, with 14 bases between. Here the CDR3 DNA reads TGTGCCAGCAGTGAATCCCGAGGGCCTGGGGCCAAAAACATTCAGTACTTC. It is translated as CASSESRGPGAKNIQYF.

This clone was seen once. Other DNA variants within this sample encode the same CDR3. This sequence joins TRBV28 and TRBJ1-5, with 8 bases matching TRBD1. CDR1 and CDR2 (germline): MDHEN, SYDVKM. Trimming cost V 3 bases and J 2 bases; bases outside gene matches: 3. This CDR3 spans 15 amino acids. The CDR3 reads CASSFRGRGNQPQHF. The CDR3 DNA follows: TGTGCCAGCAGTTTCAGGGGGCGAGGCAATCAGCCCCAGCATTTT.

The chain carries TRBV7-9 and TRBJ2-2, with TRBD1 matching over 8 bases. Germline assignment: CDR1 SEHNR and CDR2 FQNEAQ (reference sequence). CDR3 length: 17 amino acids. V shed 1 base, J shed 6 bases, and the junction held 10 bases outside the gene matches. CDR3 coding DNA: TGTGCCAGCAGCTTAGGTCGAGTCGGACAGGGTCCCGGGGAGCTGTTTTTT. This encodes CASSLGRVGQGPGELFF.

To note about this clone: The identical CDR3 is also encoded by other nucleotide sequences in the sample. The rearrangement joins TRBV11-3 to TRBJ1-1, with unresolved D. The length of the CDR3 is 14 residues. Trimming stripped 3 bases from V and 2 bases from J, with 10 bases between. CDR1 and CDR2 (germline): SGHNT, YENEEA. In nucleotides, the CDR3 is TGTGCCAGCAGCTTCTCGGGCCAAAACACTGAAGCTTTCTTT. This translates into CASSFSGQNTEAFF.